This T cell receptor beta chain is drawn from a study of radiotherapy plus CTLA-4 blockade in lung cancer. Study-level background: 15% to 20% of patients responded objectively, and approximately 31% achieved disease control. Whole-study findings and limits: Early blood T cell clone dynamics, with interferon-beta, were reported to best predict response. In blood, tumor-derived TCR clones expanded after radiotherapy plus ipilimumab.

Treatment of patients with chemo-refractory metastatic non-small-cell lung cancer consisted of focal radiation plus CTLA-4 blockade with ipilimumab. V shed 1 base and J 8 bases; nucleotides not matched to a gene: 6. The CDR3 is 14 amino acids. Germline V gene sequence: CDR1 SGHTA, CDR2 FQGNSA. Produced via immunoSEQ multiplex PCR; TCRdb's table is partial and in-frame only. Here the sample spans about 41,000 clones, 76% being singletons. With respect to this clone: No antigen is known for it.

The receptor was derived from a human donor with non-small cell lung cancer who had stable disease on radiotherapy plus ipilimumab. The V gene is TRBV7-2, the J gene TRBJ1-2; 8 nucleotides agree with TRBD1. The material sequenced was peripheral blood, taken from a patient treated with radiotherapy plus ipilimumab. The CDR3 DNA sequence: TGTGCCAGCAGCTTAGAGACAGGGGATCGAGGCTACACCTTC. It is translated as CASSLETGDRGYTF.